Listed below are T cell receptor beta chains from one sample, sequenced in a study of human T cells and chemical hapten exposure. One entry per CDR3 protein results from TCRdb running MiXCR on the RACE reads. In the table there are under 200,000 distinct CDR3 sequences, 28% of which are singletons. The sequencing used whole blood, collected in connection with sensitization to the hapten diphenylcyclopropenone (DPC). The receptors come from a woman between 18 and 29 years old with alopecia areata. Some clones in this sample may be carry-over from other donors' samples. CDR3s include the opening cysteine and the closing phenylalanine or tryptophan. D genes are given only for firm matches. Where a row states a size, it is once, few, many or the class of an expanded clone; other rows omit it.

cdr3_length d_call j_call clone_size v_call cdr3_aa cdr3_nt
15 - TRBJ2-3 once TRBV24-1 CATSDPGMVRDTQYF TGTGCCACCAGTGATCCCGGAATGGTTAGAGATACGCAGTATTTT
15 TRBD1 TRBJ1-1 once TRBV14 CASSQGRDRERQAFF TGTGCCAGCAGCCAAGGAAGGGACAGGGAACGACAAGCTTTCTTT
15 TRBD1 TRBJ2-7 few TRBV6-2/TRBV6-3 CASRAQGAFIYEQYF TGTGCCAGCAGGGCGCAGGGGGCTTTCATCTACGAGCAGTACTTC
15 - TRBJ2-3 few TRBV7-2 CASSLEAAVTDTQYF TGTGCCAGCAGCTTAGAAGCGGCGGTCACAGATACGCAGTATTTT
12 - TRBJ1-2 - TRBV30 CAWSRDFSGYTF TGTGCCTGGAGTCGGGACTTCTCTGGCTACACCTTC
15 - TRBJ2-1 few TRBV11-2 CASSFSQGDYNEQFF TGTGCCAGCAGCTTCAGTCAGGGAGACTACAATGAGCAGTTCTTC
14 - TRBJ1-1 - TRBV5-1 CASSWLQPNTEAFF TGCGCCAGCAGCTGGTTACAGCCGAACACTGAAGCTTTCTTT
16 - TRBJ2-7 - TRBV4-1 CASSQDGQGWANEQYF TGCGCCAGCAGCCAAGATGGGCAGGGCTGGGCCAACGAGCAGTACTTC
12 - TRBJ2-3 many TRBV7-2 CASSPFTDTQYF TGTGCCAGCAGCCCCTTTACAGATACGCAGTATTTT
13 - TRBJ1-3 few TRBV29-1 CSVVPHTGNTIYF TGCAGCGTTGTCCCGCATACTGGAAACACCATATATTTT
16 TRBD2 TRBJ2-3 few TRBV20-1 CSARDQGSGGAHTQYF TGCAGTGCTAGAGATCAAGGTAGCGGGGGGGCGCATACGCAGTATTTT
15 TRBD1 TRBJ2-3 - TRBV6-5 CASSYSDNRGDTQYF TGTGCCAGCAGTTACTCCGATAACAGGGGAGATACGCAGTATTTT
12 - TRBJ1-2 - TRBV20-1 CSAPDSGLGYTF TGCAGTGCACCAGACAGTGGGCTAGGCTACACCTTC
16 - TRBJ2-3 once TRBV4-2 CASSSVRRGSTDTQYF TGTGCCAGCAGCAGCGTCAGACGAGGAAGCACAGATACGCAGTATTTT
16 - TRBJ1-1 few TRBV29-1 CSVPREAGPLNTEAFF TGCAGCGTTCCGAGGGAGGCAGGTCCCTTGAACACTGAAGCTTTCTTT
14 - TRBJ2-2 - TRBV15 CATSTLLNTGELFF TGTGCCACCAGCACCTTACTTAACACCGGGGAGCTGTTTTTT
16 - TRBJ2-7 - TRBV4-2 CASSQDNAQGALEQYF TGTGCCAGCAGCCAAGATAATGCACAGGGAGCCCTCGAGCAGTACTTC
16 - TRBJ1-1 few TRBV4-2 CASSRVGTGSNTEAFF TGTGCCAGCAGCCGAGTAGGCACAGGGTCGAACACTGAAGCTTTCTTT
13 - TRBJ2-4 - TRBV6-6 CATKDMGEAKTRF TGTGCCACCAAGGACATGGGGGAGGCCAAGACGAGGTTC
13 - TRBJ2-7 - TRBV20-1 CSARGSGAREQYF TGCAGTGCTAGAGGGTCAGGGGCCCGGGAGCAGTACTTC
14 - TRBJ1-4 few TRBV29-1 CSVEDGDQWEKLFF TGCAGCGTTGAAGATGGGGACCAGTGGGAAAAACTGTTTTTT
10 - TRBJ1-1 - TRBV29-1 CSVMGTEAFF TGCAGCGTTATGGGGACTGAAGCTTTCTTT
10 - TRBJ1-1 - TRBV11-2 CASTGYEAFF TGTGCCAGCACGGGTTACGAAGCTTTCTTT
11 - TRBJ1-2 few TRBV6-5 CASKGDFIYTF TGTGCCAGCAAAGGCGATTTTATCTACACCTTC
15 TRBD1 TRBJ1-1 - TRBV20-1 CSAGNPEGAGTEAFF TGCAGTGCTGGGAACCCCGAGGGGGCAGGCACTGAAGCTTTCTTT
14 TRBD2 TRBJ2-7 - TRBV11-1 CATAAGLAGVEQYF TGTGCCACCGCAGCGGGACTAGCGGGAGTCGAGCAGTACTTC
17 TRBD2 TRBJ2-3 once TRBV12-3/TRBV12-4 CASSINGLAGATDTQYF TGTGCCAGCAGCATTAACGGACTAGCGGGGGCAACAGATACGCAGTATTTT
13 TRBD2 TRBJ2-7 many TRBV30 CAWSAGLVPEQYF TGTGCCTGGAGTGCGGGACTAGTTCCCGAGCAGTACTTC
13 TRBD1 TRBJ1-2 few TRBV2 CASSATGGVGYTF TGTGCCAGCAGTGCCACAGGGGGGGTCGGCTACACCTTC
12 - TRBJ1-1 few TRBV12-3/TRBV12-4 CASSLSRQVAFF TGTGCCAGCAGTCTCTCTAGACAGGTAGCTTTCTTT
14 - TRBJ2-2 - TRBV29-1 CSVERDPNTGELFF TGCAGCGTTGAGAGAGATCCGAACACCGGGGAGCTGTTTTTT
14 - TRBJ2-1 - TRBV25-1 CASSDSQPYNEQFF TGTGCCAGCAGTGACAGCCAGCCTTACAATGAGCAGTTCTTC
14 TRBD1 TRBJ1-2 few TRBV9 CASSVGTGNYGYTF TGTGCCAGCAGCGTTGGGACAGGGAACTATGGCTACACCTTC
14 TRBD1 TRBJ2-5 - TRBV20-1 CSARPGTVQETQYF TGCAGTGCTAGACCAGGGACAGTTCAAGAGACCCAGTACTTC
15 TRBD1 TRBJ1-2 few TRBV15 CATSRDGGTGQGYTF TGTGCCACCAGCAGAGATGGAGGGACAGGGCAGGGCTACACCTTC
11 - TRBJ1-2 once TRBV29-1 CSVGGMHGYTF TGCAGCGTTGGTGGGATGCATGGCTACACCTTC
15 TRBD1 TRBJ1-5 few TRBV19 CASSQGQGSSQPQHF TGTGCCAGTAGTCAGGGACAGGGATCAAGTCAGCCCCAGCATTTT
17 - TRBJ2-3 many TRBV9 CASSVTISGASTDTQYF TGTGCCAGCAGCGTAACCATCAGCGGAGCTAGCACAGATACGCAGTATTTT
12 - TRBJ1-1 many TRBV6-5 CASQSRGTEAFF TGTGCCAGCCAGTCCCGGGGCACTGAAGCTTTCTTT
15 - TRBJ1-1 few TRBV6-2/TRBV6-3 CASSRGHTMNTEAFF TGTGCCAGCAGTAGGGGACACACCATGAACACTGAAGCTTTCTTT
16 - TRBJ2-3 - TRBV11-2 CASSLDRRQVTDTQYF TGTGCCAGCAGCTTAGATCGGCGTCAGGTCACAGATACGCAGTATTTT
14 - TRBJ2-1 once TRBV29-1 CSVAPPAAYNEQFF TGCAGCGTTGCCCCACCGGCAGCCTACAATGAGCAGTTCTTC
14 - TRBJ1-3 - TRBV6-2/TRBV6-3 CASSYSGLRNTIYF TGTGCCAGCAGTTACTCGGGACTAAGAAACACCATATATTTT
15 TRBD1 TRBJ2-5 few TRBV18 CASSWDRAWQETQYF TGTGCCAGCTCATGGGACAGGGCGTGGCAAGAGACCCAGTACTTC
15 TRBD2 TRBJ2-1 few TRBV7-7 CASSVLAGDYNEQFF TGTGCCAGCAGCGTACTAGCGGGGGATTACAATGAGCAGTTCTTC
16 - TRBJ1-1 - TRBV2 CASSPGKGLVNTEAFF TGTGCCAGCAGCCCGGGAAAAGGGTTGGTGAACACTGAAGCTTTCTTT
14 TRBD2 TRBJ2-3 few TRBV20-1 CSAPLAGDTDTQYF TGCAGTGCCCCACTAGCGGGAGACACAGATACGCAGTATTTT
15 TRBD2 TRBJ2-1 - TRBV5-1 CASSLVAGGNNEQFF TGCGCCAGCAGCTTGGTAGCGGGGGGTAACAATGAGCAGTTCTTC
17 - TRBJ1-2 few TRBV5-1 CASSLADRTGSNYGYTF TGCGCCAGCAGCTTGGCCGACAGGACGGGGTCTAACTATGGCTACACCTTC
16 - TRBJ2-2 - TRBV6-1 CASSVEYALVGGELFF TGTGCCAGCAGTGTTGAGTACGCACTTGTTGGCGGGGAGCTGTTTTTT
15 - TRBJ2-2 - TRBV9 CASSVAGLNTGELFF TGTGCCAGCAGCGTAGCTGGCCTAAACACCGGGGAGCTGTTTTTT
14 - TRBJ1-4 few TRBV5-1 CASSLGATNEKLFF TGCGCCAGCAGCTTGGGTGCAACTAATGAAAAACTGTTTTTT
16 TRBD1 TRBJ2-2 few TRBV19 CASSSTGTGGTGELFF TGTGCCAGTAGTAGTACCGGGACAGGGGGCACCGGGGAGCTGTTTTTT
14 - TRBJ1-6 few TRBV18 CASSPGGRWSPLHF TGTGCCAGCTCACCGGGGGGACGTTGGTCACCCCTCCACTTT
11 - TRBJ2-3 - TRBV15 CATGGTDTQYF TGTGCCACGGGGGGCACAGATACGCAGTATTTT
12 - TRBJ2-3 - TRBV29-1 CSVVQVADTQYF TGCAGCGTAGTTCAGGTCGCAGATACGCAGTATTTT
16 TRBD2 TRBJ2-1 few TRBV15 CATSRDYSGSYNEQFF TGTGCCACCAGCAGAGACTATAGCGGGAGCTACAATGAGCAGTTCTTC